The next 9 T cell receptor beta chains were all read from a single sample in a study of cytomegalovirus exposure and HLA in healthy donors. The PCR contained 60 Vbeta and 13 Jbeta primers. Generated by immunoSEQ multiplex PCR, the TCRdb table keeps only in-frame clones and is missing some. The repertoire holds 150,000 to 200,000 clones, with roughly 80% as singletons. Input material: PBMCs. All receptors derive from a woman in her forties in good health and CMV-seropositive.

This chain links TRBV21-1 with TRBJ1-6; the table names TRBD1, a call not compared with the DNA. TRBV21-1 is a recognized pseudogene. The CDR3 is 15 residues long. CDR3 DNA sequence: TGTGCCAGCAGCCCCTGCAGGGTAACAGGTTCACCCCTCCACTTT. Encoded protein: CASSPCRVTGSPLHF.

The rearrangement joins TRBV4-1 to TRBJ2-1; 8 bases are shared with TRBD2. Germline CDR1 reads MGHRA; CDR2 reads YSYEKL. Trimming cost V 2 bases and J 3 bases; bases outside gene matches: 12. This CDR3 is built from 18 residues. DNA for the CDR3: TGCGCCAGCAGCCAATCCCAACGGAAACTAGCGGACTACAATGAGCAGTTCTTC. Protein product: CASSQSQRKLADYNEQFF.

The chain links TRBV19 to TRBJ1-2, with TRBD1 matching 7 bases. Germline values: CDR1 LNHDA, CDR2 SQIVND (reference sequence). V lost 5 bases, J lost 8 bases, and 17 bases stayed unmatched. The length of the CDR3 is 16 residues. The CDR3 bases are TGTGCCAGTAGTCCCGGGACAGCCACTCTACTTCGCGGCTACACCTTC. Protein: CASSPGTATLLRGYTF.

The chain employs TRBV7-8 and TRBJ2-2, with 8 nucleotides matching TRBD2. The V segment lost 3 bases and the J segment 2 bases; nucleotides outside the gene matches: 2. Germline-derived CDR1 and CDR2 are SGHVS and FQNEAQ. The CDR3 consists of 15 residues. CDR3: CASSFGGGNTGELFF. Written as DNA, the CDR3 is TGTGCCAGCAGCTTCGGGGGGGGAAACACCGGGGAGCTGTTTTTT. The whole variable domain, remainder taken from reference TRBV7-8 and TRBJ2-2, is GAGVSQSPRYKVAKRGQDVALRCDPISGHVSLFWYQQALGQGPEFLTYFQNEAQLDKSGLPSDRFFAERPEGSVSTLKIQRTQQEDSAVYLCASSFGGGNTGELFFGEGSRLTVL.

The sample holds a few counts of this clone. This chain joins TRBV10-1 and TRBJ2-3, with TRBD1 identical over 8 bases. Germline V gene data show CDR1 as WNHNN and CDR2 as SYGVQD (reference sequence). This CDR3 region has 17 residues. Trimming cost V 4 bases and J 2 bases; bases outside gene matches: 11. CDR3: CASSGQGNVLSTDTQYF. The DNA for the CDR3 is TGCGCCAGCAGTGGACAGGGGAATGTCCTATCCACAGATACGCAGTATTTT.

The sample holds one count of this clone. The chain carries TRBV2 and TRBJ1-2, with D unclear. This CDR3 comprises 11 residues. The germline V gene has CDR1 SNHLY and CDR2 FYNNEI. The germline V and J ends were trimmed by 7 bases and 3 bases, with 6 bases remaining between them. CDR3 bases: TGTGCCAGCACAAATTACTATGGCTACACCTTC. Its translation is CASTNYYGYTF.

The chain uses TRBV30 and TRBJ2-1, with a possible D match to TRBD2 (5 bases). Looked up from germline, CDR1 is GTSNPN and CDR2 is SVGIG (reference sequence). The CDR3 sequence is 14 residues long. V dropped 3 bases and J dropped 0 bases, with 9 bases sitting between them. In nucleotides, the CDR3 is TGTGCCTGGAGGTCCGGGATCTCCTACAATGAGCAGTTCTTC. It codes for CAWRSGISYNEQFF.

The chain carries TRBV7-2 and TRBJ2-7, with 8 bases fitting TRBD2. In germline, CDR1 is SGHTA, CDR2 FQGNSA. V gave up 0 bases and J gave up 0 bases; unmatched junction bases: 7. The CDR3 sequence is 17 residues long. DNA of the CDR3: TGTGCCAGCAGCTTAGCGTCTAGCGGGTCGCGCTCCTACGAGCAGTACTTC. Translated: CASSLASSGSRSYEQYF.

This chain connects TRBV27 to TRBJ2-7, with 11 bases identical to TRBD1. The V and J ends lost 5 bases and 5 bases, in that order; junction bases with no gene match: 8. The germline V gene has CDR1 MNHEY and CDR2 SMNVEV (reference sequence). CDR3 length: 15 amino acids. The CDR3, as DNA: TGTGCCAGCAGTACCCGGGACAGGGGGATCCACGAGCAGTACTTC. Translation: CASSTRDRGIHEQYF.